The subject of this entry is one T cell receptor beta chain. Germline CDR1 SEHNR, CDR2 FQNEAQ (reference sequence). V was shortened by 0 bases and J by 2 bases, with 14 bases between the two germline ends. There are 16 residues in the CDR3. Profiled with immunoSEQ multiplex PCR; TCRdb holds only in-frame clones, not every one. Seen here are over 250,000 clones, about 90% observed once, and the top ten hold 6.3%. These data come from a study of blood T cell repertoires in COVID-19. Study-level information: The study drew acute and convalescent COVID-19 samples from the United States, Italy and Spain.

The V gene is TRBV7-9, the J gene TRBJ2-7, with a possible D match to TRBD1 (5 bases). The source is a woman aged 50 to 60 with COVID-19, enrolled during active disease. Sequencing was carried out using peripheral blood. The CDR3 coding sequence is TGTGCCAGCAGCTTAGCCCGAGCTTTAGGGGCCTACGAGCAGTACTTC. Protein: CASSLARALGAYEQYF.